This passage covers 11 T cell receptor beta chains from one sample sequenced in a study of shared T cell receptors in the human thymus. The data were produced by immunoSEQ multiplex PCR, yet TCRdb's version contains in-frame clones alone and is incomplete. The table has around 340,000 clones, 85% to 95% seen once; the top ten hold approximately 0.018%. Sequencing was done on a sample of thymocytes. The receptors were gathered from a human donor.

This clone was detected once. CDR3: CASSLSGGSGVSYEQYF. The CDR3 DNA follows: TGTGCCAGCAGTTTATCGGGAGGGAGCGGGGTCTCCTACGAGCAGTACTTC. V is TRBV27 and J is TRBJ2-7, with 7 bases matching TRBD2. Per germline, CDR1 MNHEY and CDR2 SMNVEV (reference sequence). The CDR3 is made up of 17 amino acids. Losses at the gene ends were 0 bases for V and 0 bases for J; bases not matched to a gene: 8.

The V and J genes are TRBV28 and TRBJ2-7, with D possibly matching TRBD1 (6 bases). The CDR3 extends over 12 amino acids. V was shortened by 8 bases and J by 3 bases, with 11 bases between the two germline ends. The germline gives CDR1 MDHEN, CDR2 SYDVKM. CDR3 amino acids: CASCQGNYEQYF. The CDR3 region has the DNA TGTGCCAGCTGCCAGGGGAACTACGAGCAGTACTTC.

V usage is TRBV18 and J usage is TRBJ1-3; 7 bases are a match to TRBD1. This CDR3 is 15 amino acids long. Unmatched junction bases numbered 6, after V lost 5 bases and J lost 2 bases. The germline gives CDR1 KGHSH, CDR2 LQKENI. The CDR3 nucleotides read TGTGCCAGCTCATCCGCACAGGGGCCTGGAAACACCATATATTTT. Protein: CASSSAQGPGNTIYF.

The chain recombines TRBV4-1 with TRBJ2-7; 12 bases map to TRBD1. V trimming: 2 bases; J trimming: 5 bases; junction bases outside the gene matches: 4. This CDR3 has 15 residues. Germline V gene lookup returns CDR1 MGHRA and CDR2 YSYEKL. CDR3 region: CASSQPGQGANEQYF. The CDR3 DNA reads TGCGCCAGCAGCCAACCGGGACAGGGGGCTAACGAGCAGTACTTC.

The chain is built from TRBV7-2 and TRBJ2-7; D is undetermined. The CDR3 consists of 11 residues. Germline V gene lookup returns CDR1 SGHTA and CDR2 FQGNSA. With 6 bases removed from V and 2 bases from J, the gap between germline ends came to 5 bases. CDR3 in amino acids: CASSGPYEQYF. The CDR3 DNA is TGTGCCAGCAGTGGACCCTACGAGCAGTACTTC.

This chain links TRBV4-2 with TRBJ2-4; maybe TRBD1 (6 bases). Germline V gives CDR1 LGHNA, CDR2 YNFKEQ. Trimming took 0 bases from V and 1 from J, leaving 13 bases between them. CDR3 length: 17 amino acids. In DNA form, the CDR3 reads TGTGCCAGCAGCCAAGATACAGGACAGACGGCCAAAAACATTCAGTACTTC. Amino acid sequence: CASSQDTGQTAKNIQYF.

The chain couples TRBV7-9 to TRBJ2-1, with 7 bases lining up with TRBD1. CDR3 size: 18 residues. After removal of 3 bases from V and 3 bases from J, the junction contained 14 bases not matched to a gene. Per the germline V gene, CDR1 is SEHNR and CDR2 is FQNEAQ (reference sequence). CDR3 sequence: CASSFQAPRQGYYNEQFF. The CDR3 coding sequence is TGTGCCAGCAGCTTTCAGGCCCCCCGACAGGGATACTACAATGAGCAGTTCTTC.

CDR3 sequence reads: CASSSLGQGLYEQYF. CDR3 bases: TGTGCCAGCTCATCGCTGGGGCAGGGGCTGTACGAGCAGTACTTC. The gene calls are TRBV18 and TRBJ2-7, with a weak D call TRBD1 (6 bases). CDR3 size: 15 residues. Trimming cost V 5 bases and J 4 bases, with 18 bases left between them. Per the germline V gene, CDR1 is KGHSH and CDR2 is LQKENI.

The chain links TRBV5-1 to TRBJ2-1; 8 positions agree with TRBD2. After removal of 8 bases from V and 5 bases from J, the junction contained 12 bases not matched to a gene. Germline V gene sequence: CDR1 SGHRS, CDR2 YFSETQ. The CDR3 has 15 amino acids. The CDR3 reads CASHPPGRGDNEQFF. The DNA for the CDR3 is TGCGCCAGTCACCCCCCCGGGAGGGGGGACAATGAGCAGTTCTTC.

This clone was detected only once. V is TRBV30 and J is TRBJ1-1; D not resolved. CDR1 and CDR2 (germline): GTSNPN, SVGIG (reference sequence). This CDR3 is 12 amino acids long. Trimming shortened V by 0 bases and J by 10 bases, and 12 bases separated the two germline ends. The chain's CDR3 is CAWSVPGPGAFF. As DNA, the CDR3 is TGTGCCTGGAGTGTACCAGGTCCGGGAGCTTTCTTT.

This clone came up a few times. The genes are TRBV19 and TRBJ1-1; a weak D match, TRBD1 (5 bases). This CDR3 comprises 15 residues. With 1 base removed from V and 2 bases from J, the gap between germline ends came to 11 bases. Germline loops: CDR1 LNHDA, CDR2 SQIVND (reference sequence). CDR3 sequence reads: CASSIAKGENTEAFF. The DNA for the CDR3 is TGTGCCAGTAGTATAGCGAAAGGGGAAAACACTGAAGCTTTCTTT.